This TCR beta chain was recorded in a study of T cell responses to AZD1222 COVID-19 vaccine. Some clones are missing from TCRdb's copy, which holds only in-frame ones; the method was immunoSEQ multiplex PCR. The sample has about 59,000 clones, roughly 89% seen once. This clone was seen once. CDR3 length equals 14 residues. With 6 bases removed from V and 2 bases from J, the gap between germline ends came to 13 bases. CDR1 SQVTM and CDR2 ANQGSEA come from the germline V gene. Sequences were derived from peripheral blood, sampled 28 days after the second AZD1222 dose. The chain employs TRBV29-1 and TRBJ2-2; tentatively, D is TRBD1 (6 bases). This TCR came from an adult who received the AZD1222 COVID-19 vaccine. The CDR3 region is CSVSGASNTGELFF. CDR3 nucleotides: TGCAGCGTATCAGGGGCTTCCAACACCGGGGAGCTGTTTTTT.